Included here is one T cell receptor (beta chain) sequence, with context. The antigen remains unidentified. These data are taken from a study of CD8 T cell repertoires and HIV-1 epitope variants. Study as a whole: Tested: three Gag epitope families, Nef HW9 and YT9. Enriched T cells were co-cultured with equal autologous T cell-negative cells.

This table comes from immunoSEQ multiplex PCR, and its TCRdb copy is limited to in-frame clones, with some not included. The sample has roughly 4,800 clones; 60% to 80% are singletons. Trimming left V 0 bases short and J 2 bases short, with 11 bases between. Germline-derived CDR1 and CDR2 are SGHVS and FNYEAQ. This CDR3 comprises 16 residues. The chain is built from TRBV7-6 and TRBJ2-1; a weak D match, TRBD1 (5 bases). Material: cultured CD8+ T cells derived from PBMCs. The TCR comes from a male donor with HIV. The CDR3 reads CASSLAGRVAYNEQFF. The CDR3 DNA reads TGTGCCAGCAGCTTAGCGGGCAGGGTGGCCTACAATGAGCAGTTCTTC.